These 22 T cell receptor beta chains share one sample of origin, sequenced in a study of T cells in Graves' hyperthyroidism and ophthalmopathy. It was RNA transcripts that yielded the amplified TCR beta CDR3 regions. First-round RT-PCR targeting the TCR CDR3 was performed with the HTBI primer set. TCRdb re-called the multiplex PCR reads with MiXCR, one entry per CDR3 protein. This table holds 250,000 to 350,000 distinct CDR3 sequences, 15% to 20% found once. The sequencing sample was made of blood. All receptors come from a woman aged 55 to 70 with Graves' ophthalmopathy.

The chain recombines TRBV24-1 with TRBJ1-1; 8 nucleotides align to TRBD1. Germline V gene data show CDR1 as KGHDR and CDR2 as SFDVKD. The CDR3 is 16 residues long. V lost 4 bases, J lost 4 bases, and 10 bases stayed unmatched. CDR3 sequence: CATSESGQGIGTEAFF. In DNA form, the CDR3 reads TGTGCCACCAGTGAATCTGGACAGGGAATAGGCACTGAAGCTTTCTTT.

This clonotype was recorded many times. The CDR3 region has the DNA TGCAGGACCGGGACTAGCCGGTATACGCAGTATTTT. This gives the protein CRTGTSRYTQYF. J is TRBJ2-3 and V is TRBV20-1, with 9 bases fitting TRBD2. Germline CDR1 DFQATT, CDR2 SNEGSKA (reference sequence). The CDR3 length is 12 residues.

The genes are TRBV5-1 and TRBJ2-1; TRBD1 matches 7 bases. Trimming cost V 3 bases and J 4 bases; bases outside gene matches: 7. From germline, CDR1 is SGHRS and CDR2 YFSETQ. The CDR3 covers 15 residues. The CDR3 sequence: CASSSVGQDYNEQFF. The CDR3 bases are TGCGCCAGCAGCTCCGTAGGACAGGATTACAATGAGCAGTTCTTC.

The V call is TRBV19, the J call TRBJ1-5; the D is unclear. The germline gives CDR1 LNHDA, CDR2 SQIVND (reference sequence). The CDR3 contains 15 residues. Trimming cost V 11 bases and J 0 bases, with 17 bases left between them. The CDR3 is CAGKTVHNSNQPQHF. As DNA, the CDR3 is TGTGCCGGTAAAACGGTCCACAATAGCAATCAGCCCCAGCATTTT.

In this sample, this clonotype turned up many times. The J gene is TRBJ1-4, the V gene TRBV27; D perhaps matches TRBD1 (6 bases). Germline V lookup: CDR1 MNHEY, CDR2 SMNVEV (reference sequence). The CDR3 extends over 15 amino acids. V lost 8 bases and J 8 bases, leaving 21 bases between the germline ends. DNA for the CDR3: TGTGCCAGCTCAACGTCGGGACACAGTAAGGAAAAACTGTTTTTT. This translates into CASSTSGHSKEKLFF.

This clonotype was observed at least ten times. The chain joins TRBV7-2 to TRBJ1-6, with TRBD1 identical over 8 bases. The length of the CDR3 is 15 residues. Germline V gene lookup returns CDR1 SGHTA and CDR2 FQGNSA. Losses at the gene ends were 5 bases for V and 8 bases for J; bases not matched to a gene: 8. The CDR3 here is CASSNGQGVYSPLHF. CDR3 nucleotides: TGTGCCAGCAGCAATGGACAGGGAGTTTATTCACCCCTCCACTTT.

This clonotype came up many times. The gene calls are TRBV11-2 and TRBJ1-3; the D gene is possibly TRBD1 (6 bases). Per germline, CDR1 SGHAT and CDR2 FQNNGV. This CDR3 contains 15 residues. The V gene lost 5 bases and the J gene lost 6 bases, with 17 bases spanning the gap. This CDR3 is CASSRNPTGANTIYF. The CDR3 DNA reads as TGTGCCAGCAGCCGCAACCCGACAGGAGCAAACACCATATATTTT.

This clonotype showed up just a few times. The chain links TRBV28 to TRBJ2-5, with D perhaps TRBD1 (6 bases). V gave up 0 bases and J gave up 4 bases, with 12 bases separating them. This CDR3 is 15 amino acids long. Germline lookup yields CDR1 MDHEN and CDR2 SYDVKM. For the CDR3, the DNA is TGTGCCAGCAGTTTATGGCAGGGGCTGGGAGAGACCCAGTACTTC. Its translation: CASSLWQGLGETQYF.

This clonotype turned up a few times. The chain links TRBV19 to TRBJ2-7; D gene unclear. V was shortened by 2 bases and J by 0 bases, with 8 bases between the two germline ends. Germline CDR1 LNHDA, CDR2 SQIVND (reference sequence). The CDR3 spans 14 residues. The CDR3 sequence: CASSIQHRSYEQYF. CDR3 DNA sequence: TGTGCCAGTAGTATACAACACCGCTCCTACGAGCAGTACTTC.

This clonotype has a handful of counts. A far larger clone is only one base removed, so a read error is likely. This chain joins TRBV28 and TRBJ1-2; maybe TRBD1 (6 bases). Germline assignment: CDR1 MDHEN and CDR2 SYDVKM. The CDR3 sequence is 14 residues long. In DNA form, the CDR3 reads TGTGCCAGCAGTTTGGCAGGGGCGAACTATAGCTACACCTTC. It specifies CASSLAGANYSYTF.

This clonotype came up many times. The chain joins TRBV20-1 to TRBJ2-3; 9 bases agree with TRBD2. V lost 2 bases to trimming and J lost 0 bases; unmatched junction nucleotides: 6. Germline loops: CDR1 DFQATT, CDR2 SNEGSKA (reference sequence). The length of the CDR3 is 16 residues. CDR3: CSARPSGIISTDTQYF. CDR3 in DNA: TGCAGTGCTAGACCTAGCGGGATCATAAGCACAGATACGCAGTATTTT.

This clonotype appeared a few times. The rearrangement joins TRBV6-1 to TRBJ1-4, with D perhaps matching TRBD1 (6 bases). The CDR3 is made up of 14 amino acids. Trimming shortened V by 5 bases and J by 8 bases, and 15 bases separated the two germline ends. Germline CDR1 is MNHNS and CDR2 is SASEGT. CDR3 nucleotides: TGTGCCAGCAGTCGACAGGACTCGGCCGAAAAACTGTTTTTT. This encodes CASSRQDSAEKLFF.

This clonotype was detected only a few times. This chain links TRBV19 with TRBJ2-5; tentatively, D is TRBD1 (6 bases). This CDR3 has 13 amino acids. Trimming removed 6 bases from V and 2 bases from J, with 10 bases in between. The germline gives CDR1 LNHDA, CDR2 SQIVND (reference sequence). This CDR3 is CASRDSPQETQYF. CDR3 DNA sequence: TGTGCCAGTAGGGACAGTCCACAAGAGACCCAGTACTTC. Variable domain in full (rest from reference TRBV19 and TRBJ2-5): DGGITQSPKYLFRKEGQNVTLSCEQNLNHDAMYWYRQDPGQGLRLIYYSQIVNDFQKGDIAEGYSVSREKKESFPLTVTSAQKNPTAFYLCASRDSPQETQYFGPGTRLLVL.

In this sample, this clonotype turned up many times. The J gene is TRBJ2-1, the V gene TRBV20-1, with D possibly being TRBD2 (6 bases). Germline CDR1 and CDR2: DFQATT and SNEGSKA (reference sequence). CDR3 length: 14 amino acids. With 2 bases removed from V and 7 bases from J, the gap between germline ends came to 15 bases. The DNA of the CDR3 is TGCAGTGCTAGACGGGCGGGACTCACGAATGAGCAGTTCTTC. It is translated as CSARRAGLTNEQFF.

Only a few counts were recorded for this clonotype. The chain recombines TRBV18 with TRBJ2-3; TRBD2 matches at 12 bases. The ends lost 4 bases at V and 3 bases at J; junction bases unmatched: 8. Germline values: CDR1 KGHSH, CDR2 LQKENI. This CDR3 is built from 17 residues. CDR3 sequence (DNA): TGTGCCAGCTCACTCGGACTAGCGGGACTGAAAACAGATACGCAGTATTTT. Translated, it gives CASSLGLAGLKTDTQYF.

The chain carries TRBV5-5 and TRBJ1-1; D call uncertain. Trimming cost V 6 bases and J 0 bases, with 15 bases left between them. This CDR3 comprises 15 residues. Looked up from germline, CDR1 is SGHKS and CDR2 is YYEKEE (reference sequence). CDR3 protein: CASTPRVGMNTEAFF. The CDR3 region has the DNA TGTGCCAGCACCCCGCGGGTCGGCATGAACACTGAAGCTTTCTTT.

The sample holds many counts of this clonotype. This sequence joins TRBV6-1 and TRBJ1-6; D gene ambiguous. The germline CDR1 and CDR2 sequences are MNHNS and SASEGT. This CDR3 region has 14 residues. Trimming took off 5 bases at V and 4 bases at J, with 9 bases between the two ends. Here the CDR3 DNA reads TGTGCCAGCAGTTATATGTCTTATAATTCACCCCTCCACTTT. Translation gives CASSYMSYNSPLHF.

This clonotype occurred many times. The V call is TRBV2, the J call TRBJ1-2; D not certain. Trimming pared 6 bases from V and 4 bases from J, leaving 18 bases between. Germline values: CDR1 SNHLY, CDR2 FYNNEI. The CDR3 length is 15 residues. CDR3 amino acids: CASRANIGGTYGYTF. The CDR3 DNA follows: TGTGCCAGCAGGGCCAACATTGGAGGTACCTATGGCTACACCTTC.

In regard to this clonotype: One end of the junction does not line up with germline, which may come from a read error. This rearrangement joins TRBV12-3 or TRBV12-4 to TRBJ1-1; a weak D match, TRBD1 (5 bases). The CDR3 spans 14 residues. DNA of the CDR3: TGTGCCAGCAGTTTTTCAGGGCAGAACGCTGAGGCTTTCTTT. It codes for CASSFSGQNAEAFF.

The chain uses TRBV5-4 and TRBJ2-2; TRBD2 matches 10 bases. With V trimmed by 0 bases and J by 6 bases, 5 bases remained unmatched. This CDR3 has 16 residues. CDR1 is SGHNT and CDR2 is YYREEE in the germline V gene (reference sequence). The CDR3 reads CASSLVPSGRSGELFF. The CDR3 DNA is TGTGCCAGCAGCTTGGTACCTAGCGGGAGATCCGGGGAGCTGTTTTTT.

The chain uses TRBV6-1 and TRBJ2-7, with 9 bases identical to TRBD1. Germline assignment: CDR1 MNHNS and CDR2 SASEGT. Trimming took 5 bases from V and 3 from J; bases not matched to a gene: 8. CDR3 length: 15 residues. The CDR3 DNA reads TGTGCCAGCAGTTCGCTAGGGGACAGGGACTACGAGCAGTACTTC. Amino acid sequence: CASSSLGDRDYEQYF.

V is TRBV7-9 and J is TRBJ1-2; unclear D gene. The CDR3 sequence is 10 residues long. Trimming stripped 5 bases from V and 12 bases from J, with 10 bases between. Germline V gene sequence: CDR1 SEHNR, CDR2 FQNEAQ (reference sequence). The CDR3 DNA sequence: TGTGCCAGCAGCCACCGTGACGACACCTTC. Protein product: CASSHRDDTF.